This TCR beta chain stems from a study of response to subunit inactivated influenza vaccine. Overall study findings and caveats: It was the authors' suggestion that each seasonal influenza vaccination recruits few new T cells.

This clonotype was counted between two and nine times. The antigen remains unidentified. MiXCR was run by TCRdb on the RT-PCR reads, yielding one entry per CDR3 protein. The top ten hold 11% of the sample, which has more than 600,000 distinct CDR3 sequences, roughly 20% seen once. The sequence was obtained from a middle-aged man who received an inactivated influenza vaccine. The specimen comprised PBMCs from blood, sampled around 5 days after vaccination.

The CDR3 bases are TGCGCCAGCAGCCCCCAGGGGGTAGCCTCCTACGAGCAGTACTTC. Its translation: CASSPQGVASYEQYF. V and J are TRBV5-1 and TRBJ2-7; TRBD1 aligns across 7 bases. The CDR3 contains 15 residues. Germline V lookup: CDR1 SGHRS, CDR2 YFSETQ. J was trimmed by 0 bases and V by 4 bases; bases with no gene match: 7.